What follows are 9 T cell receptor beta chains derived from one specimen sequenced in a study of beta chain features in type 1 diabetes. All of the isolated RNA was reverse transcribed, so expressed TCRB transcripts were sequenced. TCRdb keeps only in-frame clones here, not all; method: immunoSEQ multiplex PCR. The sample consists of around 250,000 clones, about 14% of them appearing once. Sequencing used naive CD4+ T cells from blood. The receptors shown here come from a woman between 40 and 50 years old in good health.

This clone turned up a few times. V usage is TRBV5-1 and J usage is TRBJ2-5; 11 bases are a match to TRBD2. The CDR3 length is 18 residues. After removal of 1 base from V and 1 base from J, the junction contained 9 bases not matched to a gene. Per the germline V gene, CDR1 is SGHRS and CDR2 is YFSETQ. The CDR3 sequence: CASSLFSLAGGFQETQYF. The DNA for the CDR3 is TGCGCCAGCAGCTTGTTTTCCCTAGCGGGGGGTTTCCAAGAGACCCAGTACTTC.

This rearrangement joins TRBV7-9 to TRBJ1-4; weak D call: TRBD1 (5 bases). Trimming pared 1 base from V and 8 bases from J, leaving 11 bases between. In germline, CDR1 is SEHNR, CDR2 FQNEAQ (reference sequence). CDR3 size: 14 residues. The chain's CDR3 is CASSLGPGYEKLFF. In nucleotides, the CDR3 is TGTGCCAGCAGCTTAGGGCCAGGGTACGAAAAACTGTTTTTT.

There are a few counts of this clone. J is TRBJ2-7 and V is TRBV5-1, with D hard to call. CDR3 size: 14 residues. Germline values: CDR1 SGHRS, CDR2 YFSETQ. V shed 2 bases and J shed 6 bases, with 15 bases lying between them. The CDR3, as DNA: TGCGCCAGCAGCTTTGGTACTGAGGCAGCCGAGCAGTACTTC. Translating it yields CASSFGTEAAEQYF.

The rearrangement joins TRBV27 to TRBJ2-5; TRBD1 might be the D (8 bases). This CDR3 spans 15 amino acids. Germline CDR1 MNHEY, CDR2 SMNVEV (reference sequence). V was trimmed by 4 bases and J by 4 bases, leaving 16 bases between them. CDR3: CASSSGQGGGETQYF. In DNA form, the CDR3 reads TGTGCCAGCAGTTCCGGACAGGGAGGGGGAGAGACCCAGTACTTC.

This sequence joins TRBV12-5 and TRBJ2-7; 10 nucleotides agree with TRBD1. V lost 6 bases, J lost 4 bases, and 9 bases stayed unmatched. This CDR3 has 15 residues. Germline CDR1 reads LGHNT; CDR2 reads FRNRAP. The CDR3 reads CASGSGGQGGYEQYF. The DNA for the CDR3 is TGTGCTAGTGGGTCCGGAGGACAGGGGGGGTACGAGCAGTACTTC.

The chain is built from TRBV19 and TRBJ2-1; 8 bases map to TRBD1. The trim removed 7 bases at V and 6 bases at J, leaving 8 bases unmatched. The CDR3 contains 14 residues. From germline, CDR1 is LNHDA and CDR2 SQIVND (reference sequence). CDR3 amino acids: CASKGQGAGNEQFF. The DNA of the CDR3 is TGTGCCAGTAAGGGGCAGGGGGCAGGCAATGAGCAGTTCTTC.

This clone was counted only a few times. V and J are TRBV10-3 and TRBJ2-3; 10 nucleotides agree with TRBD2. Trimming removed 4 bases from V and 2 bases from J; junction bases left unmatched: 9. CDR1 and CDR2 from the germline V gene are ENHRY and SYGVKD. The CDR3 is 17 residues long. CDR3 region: CAISVGGAGGITDTQYF. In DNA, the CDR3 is TGTGCCATCAGTGTAGGTGGAGCGGGGGGGATCACAGATACGCAGTATTTT.

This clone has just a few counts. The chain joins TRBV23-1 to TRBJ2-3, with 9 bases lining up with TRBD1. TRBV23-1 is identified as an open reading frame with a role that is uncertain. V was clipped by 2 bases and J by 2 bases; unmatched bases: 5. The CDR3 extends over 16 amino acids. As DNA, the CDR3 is TGCGCCAGCAGTCAAGGGACAGGGAGGAACACAGATACGCAGTATTTT. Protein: CASSQGTGRNTDTQYF.

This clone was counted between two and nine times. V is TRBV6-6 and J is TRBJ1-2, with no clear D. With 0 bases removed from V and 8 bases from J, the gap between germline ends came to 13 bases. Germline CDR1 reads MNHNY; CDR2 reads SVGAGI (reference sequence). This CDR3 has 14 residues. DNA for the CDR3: TGTGCCAGCAGTTACTCATCGGCTCGGGTCGGCTACACCTTC. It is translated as CASSYSSARVGYTF.